The 4 T cell receptor beta chains in this list originate from one sample, sequenced in a study of cytomegalovirus exposure and HLA in healthy donors. It was with 60 Vbeta and 13 Jbeta primers that the PCR ran. Method: immunoSEQ multiplex PCR; TCRdb's copy keeps in-frame clones and lacks some. The sample shows some 190,000 clones, around 87% of them seen only once. Input material: PBMCs. The receptor source for this set is a man younger than 40 in good health and CMV-seronegative.

V is TRBV6-6 and J is TRBJ1-2; TRBD1 agrees at 10 bases. V gave up 5 bases and J gave up 7 bases; unmatched junction bases: 7. Per the germline V gene, CDR1 is MNHNY and CDR2 is SVGAGI (reference sequence). The CDR3 has 14 residues. CDR3 bases: TGTGCCAGCAGTCCCTCGACAGGGGGCCGTGGCTACACCTTC. The encoded protein is CASSPSTGGRGYTF.

The J gene is TRBJ2-3, the V gene TRBV7-2; 7 bases align to TRBD1. Germline assignment: CDR1 SGHTA and CDR2 FQGNSA. V dropped 3 bases and J dropped 2; count of bases not matched to a gene: 8. The CDR3 spans 16 residues. The CDR3 bases are TGTGCCAGCAGCTTCCGCCGGGACAGCCCCACAGATACGCAGTATTTT. Amino acid sequence: CASSFRRDSPTDTQYF.

The chain recombines TRBV4-1 with TRBJ1-5, with 8 bases identical to TRBD1. CDR1 MGHRA and CDR2 YSYEKL come from the germline V gene. The CDR3 runs to 15 residues. Trimming removed 1 base from V and 7 bases from J; junction bases left unmatched: 6. The CDR3 region is CASSQVDRADQPQHF. The CDR3 region has the DNA TGCGCCAGCAGCCAAGTGGACAGGGCTGACCAGCCCCAGCATTTT.

The rearrangement links TRBV18 to TRBJ1-5; TRBD1 aligns across 10 bases. Germline lookup yields CDR1 KGHSH and CDR2 LQKENI. J was trimmed by 6 bases and V by 3 bases; bases with no gene match: 5. CDR3 length: 15 amino acids. Written as DNA, the CDR3 is TGTGCCAGCTCACCCCAGACAGGGGGCGGTCAGCCCCAGCATTTT. The encoded protein is CASSPQTGGGQPQHF.